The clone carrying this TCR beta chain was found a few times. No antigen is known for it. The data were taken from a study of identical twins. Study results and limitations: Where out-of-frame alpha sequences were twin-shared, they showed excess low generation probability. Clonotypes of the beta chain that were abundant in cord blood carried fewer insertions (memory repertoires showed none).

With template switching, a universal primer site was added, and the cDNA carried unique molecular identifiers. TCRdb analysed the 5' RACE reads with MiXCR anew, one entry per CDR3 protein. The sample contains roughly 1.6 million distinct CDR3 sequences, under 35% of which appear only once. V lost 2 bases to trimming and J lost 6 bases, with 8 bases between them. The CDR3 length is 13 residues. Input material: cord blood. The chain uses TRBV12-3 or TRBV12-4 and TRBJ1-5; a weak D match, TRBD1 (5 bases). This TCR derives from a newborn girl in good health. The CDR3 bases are TGTGCCAGCAGTTTATTGGGGACTCAGCCCCAGCATTTT. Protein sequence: CASSLLGTQPQHF.